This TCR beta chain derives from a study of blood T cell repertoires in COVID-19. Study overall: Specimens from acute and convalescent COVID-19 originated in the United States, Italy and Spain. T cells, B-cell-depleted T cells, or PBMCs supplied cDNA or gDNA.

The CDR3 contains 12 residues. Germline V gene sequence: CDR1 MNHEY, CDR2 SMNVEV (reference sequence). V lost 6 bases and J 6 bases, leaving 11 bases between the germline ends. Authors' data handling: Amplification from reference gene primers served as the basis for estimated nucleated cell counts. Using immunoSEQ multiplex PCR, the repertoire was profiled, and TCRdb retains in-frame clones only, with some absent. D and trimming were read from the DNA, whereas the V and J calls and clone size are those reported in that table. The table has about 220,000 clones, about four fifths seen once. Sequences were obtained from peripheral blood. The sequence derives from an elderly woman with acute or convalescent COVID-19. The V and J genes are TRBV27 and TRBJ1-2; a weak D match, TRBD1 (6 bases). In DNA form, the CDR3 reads TGTGCCAGCAGATACAGGGATGATGGCTACACCTTC. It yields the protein CASRYRDDGYTF.